Following are 10 T cell receptor beta chains from one sample sequenced in a study of cytomegalovirus exposure and HLA in healthy donors. Primers included in the PCR were 60 Vbeta and 13 Jbeta primers. The table came from immunoSEQ multiplex PCR; TCRdb's copy has only in-frame clones and leaves some out. The sample lists 150,000 to 200,000 clones; more than 75% were seen once. Sequencing was performed on PBMCs. These receptors originate from a woman between 18 and 29 years old in good health and CMV-seronegative.

V is TRBV19 and J is TRBJ1-4, with D possibly being TRBD1 (6 bases). The V end lost 7 bases, the J end lost 0 bases, and 30 bases lay between the germline ends. CDR1 is LNHDA, CDR2 SQIVND, per germline (reference sequence). The CDR3 is made up of 21 amino acids. The CDR3 nucleotides are TGTGCCAGTATGACGGGAGGGAGGGGGGGCCGGCGAGATCCAACTAATGAAAAACTGTTTTTT. The encoded protein is CASMTGGRGGRRDPTNEKLFF.

This chain connects TRBV6-6 to TRBJ1-2; 8 bases align to TRBD1. This CDR3 contains 14 residues. From germline, CDR1 is MNHNY and CDR2 SVGAGI (reference sequence). The V and J ends lost 4 bases and 7 bases, in that order; junction bases with no gene match: 8. CDR3 sequence reads: CASSFDRGVGGYTF. The CDR3 nucleotides are TGTGCCAGCAGTTTTGACAGGGGAGTTGGTGGCTACACCTTC.

V is TRBV25-1 and J is TRBJ2-7; 11 positions agree with TRBD1. Germline V CDR1 and CDR2: MGHDK, SYGVNS. Trimming took 6 bases from V and 3 from J; bases not matched to a gene: 4. The CDR3 runs to 14 residues. The CDR3 region is CASSGQGAFYEQYF. CDR3 in DNA: TGTGCCAGCAGCGGACAGGGGGCTTTCTACGAGCAGTACTTC.

The gene calls are TRBV4-1 and TRBJ1-1; D is unclear. V was pared by 5 bases and J by 0 bases, with 4 bases between. This CDR3 contains 12 residues. Germline V CDR1 and CDR2: MGHRA, YSYEKL. CDR3 protein: CASSFMNTEAFF. The DNA of the CDR3 is TGCGCCAGCAGCTTCATGAACACTGAAGCTTTCTTT.

CDR3 in DNA: TGTGCCACCAGCAGAGGCCGGGACAGGGGTTACGAGCAGTACTTC. Translating gives CATSRGRDRGYEQYF. The rearrangement links TRBV15 to TRBJ2-7; TRBD1 agrees at 10 bases. V shed 1 base, J shed 4 bases, and the junction held 4 bases outside the gene matches. This CDR3 contains 15 residues. CDR1 is LNHNV, CDR2 YYDKDF, per germline (reference sequence). The variable domain in full, with the rest retrieved from reference TRBV15 and TRBJ2-7, is DAMVIQNPRYQVTQFGKPVTLSCSQTLNHNVMYWYQQKSSQAPKLLFHYYDKDFNNEADTPDNFQSRRPNTSFCFLDIRSPGLGDTAMYLCATSRGRDRGYEQYFGPGTRLTVT.

A note on this clone: The junction departs from the called germline gene at one end, perhaps through a read error. The chain joins TRBV4-1 to TRBJ1-2; 7 bases map to TRBD1. Germline-derived CDR1 and CDR2 are MGHRA and YSYEKL. The CDR3 runs to 15 residues. CDR3 nucleotides: TGCGCCAGCAGACAAGTTGCGGGACAGAACTATGGCTACACCTTC. This encodes CASRQVAGQNYGYTF.

The chain links TRBV4-3 to TRBJ2-3; 9 nucleotides align to TRBD1. V lost 4 bases to trimming and J lost 4 bases; unmatched junction nucleotides: 3. CDR1 is LGHNA, CDR2 YSLEER, per germline. The CDR3 is 14 residues long. CDR3: CASSPGQGPDTQYF. For the CDR3, the DNA is TGCGCCAGCAGCCCGGGACAGGGTCCAGATACGCAGTATTTT.

This chain connects TRBV7-8 to TRBJ2-7; 8 nucleotides line up with TRBD1. Germline V CDR1 and CDR2: SGHVS, FQNEAQ. The CDR3 covers 14 residues. V gave up 5 bases and J gave up 5 bases; unmatched junction bases: 8. CDR3 sequence: CASSPNADRDEQYF. CDR3 DNA sequence: TGTGCCAGCAGCCCCAACGCGGACAGGGACGAGCAGTACTTC.

The genes are TRBV9 and TRBJ2-3, with 7 bases identical to TRBD2. Germline values: CDR1 SGDLS, CDR2 YYNGEE. The CDR3 length is 15 residues. Trimming removed 6 bases from V and 3 bases from J; junction bases left unmatched: 10. The CDR3 nucleotides read TGTGCCAGCAACTCGGGGGGAGCGAGAACAGATACGCAGTATTTT. Its protein is CASNSGGARTDTQYF. Based on the CDR3 plus reference TRBV9 and TRBJ2-3, the full variable domain is DSGVTQTPKHLITATGQRVTLRCSPRSGDLSVYWYQQSLDQGLQFLIQYYNGEERAKGNILERFSAQQFPDLHSELNLSSLELGDSALYFCASNSGGARTDTQYFGPGTRLTVL.

The V gene is TRBV6-5, the J gene TRBJ2-5, with 11 bases fitting TRBD1. The J call may be in error: the DNA end matches TRBJ2-7 better. CDR1 and CDR2 (germline): MNHEY, SVGAGI. CDR3 length equals 15 residues. CDR3 DNA sequence: TGTGCCAGCAGCCACCGGGACAGGGGGAACTACGAGCAGTACTTC. This translates into CASSHRDRGNYEQYF.